Each of the 32 T cell receptor beta chains below was sequenced from the same sample in a study of shared clonotypes between healthy human individuals. The naive CD8 subset, CD45RO-negative cells positively selected for CCR7, excluded terminally differentiated effector memory CD45RA+ cells. Sequencing used immunoSEQ multiplex PCR; TCRdb keeps in-frame clones, though not all of them. The sample yields about 2,100,000 clones, about 93% seen once. Sequencing was performed on naive CD8+ T cells from PBMCs. The receptors were gathered from a young man in good health. Some clones in this sample may be carry-over from other donors' samples.

The chain joins TRBV19 to TRBJ2-1, with D unresolved. Germline CDR1 reads LNHDA; CDR2 reads SQIVND (reference sequence). This CDR3 comprises 16 residues. V lost 0 bases, J lost 6 bases, and 15 bases lay in between. The CDR3 sequence: CASSIEAYSWSNEQFF. The CDR3 bases are TGTGCCAGTAGTATAGAGGCCTACTCGTGGTCCAATGAGCAGTTCTTC.

With regard to this clone: This sample also contains other DNA sequences that code for the same CDR3. The rearrangement uses TRBV12-5 and TRBJ2-3, with 9 bases matching TRBD1. The CDR3 contains 14 residues. Trimming took 1 base from V and 4 from J; bases not matched to a gene: 0. In germline, CDR1 is LGHNT, CDR2 FRNRAP. The CDR3 protein is CASGLGQGADTQYF. In nucleotides, the CDR3 is TGTGCTAGTGGTTTGGGACAGGGGGCAGATACGCAGTATTTT.

The chain carries TRBV28 and TRBJ2-3; 9 bases are a match to TRBD1. CDR3 size: 15 residues. With V trimmed by 6 bases and J by 7 bases, 11 bases remained unmatched. Germline CDR1 reads MDHEN; CDR2 reads SYDVKM. The CDR3 reads CASRNTGTGIHTQYF. As DNA, the CDR3 is TGTGCCAGCAGGAACACCGGGACAGGGATACATACGCAGTATTTT.

The chain links TRBV18 to TRBJ2-5; D possibly corresponds to TRBD2 (5 bases). This CDR3 region has 14 residues. V gave up 0 bases and J gave up 2 bases, with 7 bases separating them. Germline CDR1 reads KGHSH; CDR2 reads LQKENI. The CDR3 sequence: CASSPPEDQETQYF. As DNA, the CDR3 is TGTGCCAGCTCACCACCGGAGGATCAAGAGACCCAGTACTTC.

CDR3 in DNA: TGTGCCAGCAGCTTAGTTACAGAATCCTACAATGAGCAGTTCTTC. Its translation: CASSLVTESYNEQFF. The chain has TRBV7-9 and TRBJ2-1; D gene unclear. Trimming cost V 1 base and J 1 base, with 8 bases left between them. This CDR3 has 15 residues. In germline, CDR1 is SEHNR, CDR2 FQNEAQ (reference sequence).

The chain uses TRBV30 and TRBJ2-1; 8 bases align to TRBD2. J gave up 4 bases and V 0 bases, and 8 bases lay outside the gene matches. The CDR3 sequence is 16 residues long. Germline assignment: CDR1 GTSNPN and CDR2 SVGIG (reference sequence). The CDR3 spells CAWSVGSGGRYNEQFF. The CDR3 DNA reads TGTGCCTGGAGTGTAGGTAGTGGCGGGAGGTACAATGAGCAGTTCTTC.

V usage is TRBV9 and J usage is TRBJ2-3; D not resolved. V shed 3 bases and J shed 2 bases, with 7 bases lying between them. The length of the CDR3 is 13 residues. In germline, CDR1 is SGDLS, CDR2 YYNGEE. The CDR3 spells CASSAQNTDTQYF. The DNA for the CDR3 is TGTGCCAGCAGCGCCCAGAACACAGATACGCAGTATTTT. The full variable domain, its missing parts supplied by reference TRBV9 and TRBJ2-3, is DSGVTQTPKHLITATGQRVTLRCSPRSGDLSVYWYQQSLDQGLQFLIQYYNGEERAKGNILERFSAQQFPDLHSELNLSSLELGDSALYFCASSAQNTDTQYFGPGTRLTVL.

J is TRBJ2-1 and V is TRBV11-2; 9 bases are a match to TRBD2. Germline V gene sequence: CDR1 SGHAT, CDR2 FQNNGV. With 1 base clipped from V and 0 bases from J, the junction kept 10 bases outside the gene matches. There are 19 residues in the CDR3. The DNA of the CDR3 is TGTGCCAGCAGCTTAGGTATCGGGCTAGCGGGGAGCTCCTACAATGAGCAGTTCTTC. It is translated as CASSLGIGLAGSSYNEQFF.

CDR3 coding DNA: TGTGCCAGCAGCTTAGCTTGGGGACAGGGATACGAGCAGTACTTC. This translates into CASSLAWGQGYEQYF. V usage is TRBV11-1 and J usage is TRBJ2-7, with TRBD1 matching 9 bases. CDR3 length: 15 amino acids. Germline CDR1 SGHAT, CDR2 FQDESV (reference sequence). V was clipped by 0 bases and J by 4 bases; unmatched bases: 4.

This clone was seen a single time. The chain couples TRBV28 to TRBJ2-5; D perhaps matches TRBD1 (6 bases). CDR3 length: 17 residues. Trimming removed 4 bases at V and 2 bases at J, with 20 bases between. Germline CDR1 reads MDHEN; CDR2 reads SYDVKM. CDR3 sequence: CASSSETGTLRQETQYF. CDR3 DNA: TGTGCCAGCAGTTCAGAGACCGGGACACTGAGACAAGAGACCCAGTACTTC.

The genes are TRBV13 and TRBJ1-1, with 11 bases lining up with TRBD1. The J segment lost 10 bases and the V segment lost 5 bases, leaving 9 bases of the junction unmatched. This CDR3 comprises 14 residues. The germline V gene encodes CDR1 PRHDT and CDR2 FYEKMQ (reference sequence). CDR3: CASSSRDRGSGAFF. The CDR3 nucleotides read TGTGCCAGCAGCAGCCGGGACAGGGGGTCTGGAGCTTTCTTT.

V usage is TRBV19 and J usage is TRBJ1-1; D is possibly TRBD1 (6 bases). With 3 bases removed from V and 0 bases from J, the gap between germline ends came to 17 bases. Per the germline V gene, CDR1 is LNHDA and CDR2 is SQIVND (reference sequence). The CDR3 contains 17 residues. Written as DNA, the CDR3 is TGTGCCAGTAGTATTAGGAGATCGGCAGGGGTGAACACTGAAGCTTTCTTT. Translation: CASSIRRSAGVNTEAFF.

The rearrangement joins TRBV6-1 to TRBJ2-2; D assignment may be TRBD1 or TRBD2 (6 bases each). Germline-derived CDR1 and CDR2 are MNHNS and SASEGT. CDR3 size: 19 residues. The ends were cut back, 4 bases at V and 3 bases at J, with 24 bases in the middle. Here the CDR3 reads CASSGPQPGAGTYTGELFF. CDR3 in DNA: TGTGCCAGCAGTGGACCACAGCCGGGGGCCGGAACTTACACCGGGGAGCTGTTTTTT.

The CDR3 loop is CAWSVGLASSYEQYF. The CDR3 DNA is TGTGCCTGGAGCGTCGGACTAGCGAGCTCCTACGAGCAGTACTTC. V is TRBV30 and J is TRBJ2-7; TRBD2 matches 9 bases. The length of the CDR3 is 15 residues. The V and J ends lost 3 bases and 0 bases, in that order; junction bases with no gene match: 6. From germline, CDR1 is GTSNPN and CDR2 SVGIG (reference sequence).

The chain employs TRBV9 and TRBJ2-7; D uncertain. The CDR3 runs 16 residues. Germline V CDR1 and CDR2: SGDLS, YYNGEE. V was trimmed by 0 bases and J by 0 bases, leaving 13 bases between them. The chain's CDR3 is CASSVASQVPSYEQYF. CDR3 bases: TGTGCCAGCAGCGTAGCATCGCAGGTGCCCTCCTACGAGCAGTACTTC.

This sequence joins TRBV25-1 and TRBJ2-5, with D possibly matching TRBD1 (6 bases). V lost 6 bases and J 6 bases, leaving 11 bases between the germline ends. The CDR3 sequence is 12 residues long. CDR1 and CDR2 (germline): MGHDK, SYGVNS. DNA for the CDR3: TGTGCCAGCAGGACAGGAGGAAAGACCCAGTACTTC. This translates into CASRTGGKTQYF. The full variable domain, rest sourced from reference TRBV25-1 and TRBJ2-5, is EADIYQTPRYLVIGTGKKITLECSQTMGHDKMYWYQQDPGMELHLIHYSYGVNSTEKGDLSSESTVSRIRTEHFPLTLESARPSHTSQYLCASRTGGKTQYFGPGTRLLVL.

In this sample, this clone turned up once. This chain joins TRBV5-6 and TRBJ2-1; D not resolved. Trimming removed 1 base from V and 8 bases from J, with 7 bases in between. The CDR3 totals 12 residues. CDR1 is SGHDT and CDR2 is YYEEEE in the germline V gene. The DNA for the CDR3 is TGTGCCAGCAGCTTGAGGGTTTATGAGCAGTTCTTC. As protein: CASSLRVYEQFF.

This clone has more than one count but fewer than ten. The chain joins TRBV9 to TRBJ1-2, with D unclear. The ends were cut back, 7 bases at V and 4 bases at J, with 11 bases in the middle. Germline V gene data show CDR1 as SGDLS and CDR2 as YYNGEE. CDR3 length: 12 residues. CDR3 in amino acids: CASGRAGYGYTF. The CDR3, as DNA: TGTGCCAGCGGGCGTGCGGGCTATGGCTACACCTTC.

The gene calls are TRBV27 and TRBJ2-7; the match to TRBD1 covers 7 bases. This CDR3 comprises 14 residues. Germline V gives CDR1 MNHEY, CDR2 SMNVEV (reference sequence). The V segment lost 5 bases and the J segment 3 bases; nucleotides outside the gene matches: 7. CDR3 in DNA: TGTGCCAGCAGTCCCATGAACAGGGGCTACGAGCAGTACTTC. This encodes CASSPMNRGYEQYF.

The rearrangement joins TRBV20-1 to TRBJ1-2; no firm D call. This CDR3 is 11 amino acids long. Germline assignment: CDR1 DFQATT and CDR2 SNEGSKA (reference sequence). Trimming took 3 bases from V and 8 from J, leaving 10 bases between them. This chain's CDR3 is CSASGLDGYTF. CDR3 nucleotides: TGCAGTGCTAGTGGACTTGACGGCTACACCTTC.

Worth noting for this clone: The identical CDR3 is also encoded by other nucleotide sequences in the sample. This rearrangement joins TRBV5-1 to TRBJ2-7, with TRBD2 matching over 7 bases. Germline trimming cut 0 bases from V and 4 bases from J; bases unmatched to any gene: 7. The CDR3 totals 15 residues. CDR1 and CDR2 from the germline V gene are SGHRS and YFSETQ. This CDR3 reads CASSLASGTVYEQYF. Written as DNA, the CDR3 is TGCGCCAGCAGCTTGGCGAGCGGGACGGTTTACGAGCAGTACTTC.

About this clone itself: A junction end diverges from the germline sequence, so it may reflect a read error. The V and J genes are TRBV5-6 and TRBJ2-7, with a possible D match to TRBD2 (6 bases). Germline CDR1 reads SGHDT; CDR2 reads YYEEEE. The CDR3 totals 12 residues. The CDR3 DNA is TGTGCCAGCAGCTTCGGCGGGGCCACCAGGGACTTC. Its translation is CASSFGGATRDF.

This CDR3 is CATSREDRIYEQYF. For the CDR3, the DNA is TGTGCCACCAGCAGAGAAGACAGAATTTACGAGCAGTACTTC. The V call is TRBV15, the J call TRBJ2-7; possible D gene TRBD1, 5 bases. The CDR3 length is 14 residues. Germline CDR1 reads LNHNV; CDR2 reads YYDKDF (reference sequence). V lost 0 bases, J lost 4 bases, and 10 bases lay in between.

This chain links TRBV28 with TRBJ1-5, with 7 bases lining up with TRBD1. The CDR3 contains 19 residues. V lost 4 bases to trimming and J lost 0 bases; unmatched junction nucleotides: 15. CDR1 and CDR2 (germline): MDHEN, SYDVKM. CDR3 nucleotides: TGTGCCAGCAGTTCAGATTTTTCGACAGGGAGGATTAGCAATCAGCCCCAGCATTTT. It encodes CASSSDFSTGRISNQPQHF.

The CDR3 DNA reads as TGTGCCAGCAGTTACTCGGTCGGAGAAATGAACACTGAAGCTTTCTTT. It codes for CASSYSVGEMNTEAFF. The rearrangement links TRBV6-5 to TRBJ1-1; D is ambiguous. In germline, CDR1 is MNHEY, CDR2 SVGAGI. The V end lost 0 bases, the J end lost 0 bases, and 11 bases lay between the germline ends. The length of the CDR3 is 16 residues.

The chain employs TRBV6-6 and TRBJ1-1, with D possibly matching TRBD1 (5 bases). Trimming pared 10 bases from V and 2 bases from J, leaving 23 bases between. Germline V gene data show CDR1 as MNHNY and CDR2 as SVGAGI (reference sequence). The CDR3 has 16 residues. For the CDR3, the DNA is TGTGCCACTCGACTTACTGCCTCTGGGGCTAACACTGAAGCTTTCTTT. Residues: CATRLTASGANTEAFF.

The chain combines TRBV6-1 with TRBJ2-2; no firm D call. V shed 6 bases and J shed 1 base, with 12 bases lying between them. CDR3 length: 15 amino acids. Germline lookup yields CDR1 MNHNS and CDR2 SASEGT. The CDR3 nucleotides are TGTGCCAGCAGCGTGAAGACGGGGAACACCGGGGAGCTGTTTTTT. This gives the protein CASSVKTGNTGELFF.

The J gene is TRBJ2-3, the V gene TRBV9; 8 positions match TRBD2. Per germline, CDR1 SGDLS and CDR2 YYNGEE. There are 15 residues in the CDR3. Trimming removed 3 bases from V and 1 base from J; junction bases left unmatched: 4. The CDR3 sequence is CASSGGGWRTDTQYF. DNA for the CDR3: TGTGCCAGCAGCGGCGGGGGGTGGCGCACAGATACGCAGTATTTT.

J is TRBJ2-4 and V is TRBV27; D is perhaps TRBD1 (6 bases). CDR3 length: 17 amino acids. The V end was cut by 5 bases, the J end by 2 bases, with 19 bases between. Germline-derived CDR1 and CDR2 are MNHEY and SMNVEV (reference sequence). CDR3 protein: CASSTTVQGWTKNIQYF. CDR3 DNA: TGTGCCAGCAGTACGACAGTACAGGGTTGGACCAAAAACATTCAGTACTTC.

With respect to this clone: Other DNA sequences from this sample encode an identical CDR3 as well. The DNA of the CDR3 is TGCGCCAGCAGCTTAACAGGCCCGAACACTGAAGCTTTCTTT. Translated: CASSLTGPNTEAFF. This chain uses TRBV5-1 with TRBJ1-1; weak D call: TRBD1 (5 bases). CDR3 length equals 14 residues. Deletions cut 2 bases from V and 1 base from J, with 9 bases between. CDR1 and CDR2 from the germline V gene are SGHRS and YFSETQ.

The chain joins TRBV10-2 to TRBJ1-1; 12 nucleotides align to TRBD1. The CDR3 consists of 18 residues. CDR1 and CDR2 (germline): WSHSY, SAAADI. V lost 6 bases to trimming and J lost 3 bases; unmatched junction nucleotides: 14. The CDR3 loop is CASRPGTGGTRGDTEAFF. DNA of the CDR3: TGCGCCAGCAGGCCCGGGACAGGGGGCACCCGGGGCGACACTGAAGCTTTCTTT.

V and J are TRBV7-8 and TRBJ1-3; D is possibly TRBD1 (5 bases). CDR1 is SGHVS, CDR2 FQNEAQ, per germline. CDR3 size: 19 residues. Trimming removed 5 bases at V and 1 base at J, with 24 bases between. DNA for the CDR3: TGTGCCAGCAGCCTCTTACGGGGACCAACCTCGGGATCTGGAAACACCATATATTTT. This encodes CASSLLRGPTSGSGNTIYF.